These 8 T cell receptor beta chains were sequenced from one sample in a study of blood T cell repertoires in COVID-19. The protocol was immunoSEQ multiplex PCR, while the TCRdb copy is restricted to in-frame clones and leaves out a portion. The sample includes more than 400,000 clones, about nine tenths of them seen just once. What was sequenced was PBMCs or T cells enriched from blood (not recorded which). These receptors all come from a young woman who had recovered from COVID-19.

The chain joins TRBV5-6 to TRBJ1-6; a weak D match, TRBD1 (6 bases). The germline CDR1 and CDR2 sequences are SGHDT and YYEEEE. V was cut by 0 bases and J by 10 bases, with 8 bases left in between. CDR3 length: 13 amino acids. CDR3 region: CASSLGGGSPLHF. As DNA, the CDR3 is TGTGCCAGCAGCTTGGGAGGGGGATCACCCCTCCACTTT.

The V call is TRBV2, the J call TRBJ1-2; D gene uncertain. The germline V gene encodes CDR1 SNHLY and CDR2 FYNNEI. Trimming took 4 bases from V and 5 from J, leaving 11 bases between them. The CDR3 runs 13 residues. CDR3 in amino acids: CASSGPDIYGYTF. For the CDR3, the DNA is TGTGCCAGCAGTGGTCCCGACATTTATGGCTACACCTTC.

This sequence joins TRBV10-3 and TRBJ1-5; 7 positions match TRBD1. Germline V gene sequence: CDR1 ENHRY, CDR2 SYGVKD. The CDR3 has 15 amino acids. Germline trimming cut 0 bases from V and 6 bases from J; bases unmatched to any gene: 5. CDR3 nucleotides: TGTGCCATCAGTGAGTCTAGAGGGGGCGGTCAGCCCCAGCATTTT. This sequence encodes CAISESRGGGQPQHF.

The CDR3 coding sequence is TGTGCCAGCTCCGATGGCGCAGGGGGCGAAAGTAGCAATCAGCCCCAGCATTTT. Amino acid sequence: CASSDGAGGESSNQPQHF. The rearrangement uses TRBV19 and TRBJ1-5; TRBD1 aligns across 8 bases. V trimming: 9 bases; J trimming: 0 bases; junction bases outside the gene matches: 16. CDR1 is LNHDA and CDR2 is SQIVND in the germline V gene (reference sequence). The CDR3 is 18 amino acids.

This clone was picked up a small number of times. V is TRBV21-1 and J is TRBJ1-2; the DNA was not compared with TRBD1, the D call given in the table. TRBV21-1 is flagged as a pseudogene. The CDR3 is made up of 14 amino acids. CDR3 DNA sequence: TGTGCCAGCAGCAAAGTGGGGTCAGGGGTCGGCTACACCTTC. Its translation is CASSKVGSGVGYTF.

The chain carries TRBV3-1 (or the pseudogene TRBV3-2) and TRBJ2-3; 8 bases are shared with TRBD2. V lost 3 bases, J lost 14 bases, and 10 bases stayed unmatched. The CDR3 is 13 amino acids. Germline V gene lookup returns CDR1 LGHDT and CDR2 YNNKEL (reference sequence). This CDR3 reads CASSQGLVGATYF. DNA for the CDR3: TGTGCCAGCAGCCAGGGACTAGTTGGAGCGACGTATTTT.

For this clone: The junction does not match germline at one end; this may be a read error. V is TRBV5-5 and J is TRBJ2-7, with unresolved D. The CDR3 is 15 residues long. Germline values: CDR1 SGHKS, CDR2 YYEKEE (reference sequence). This CDR3 reads CASSLPPLGSSEQYF. Here the CDR3 DNA reads TGTGCCAGCAGCTTACCGCCTCTAGGATCCTCCGAGCAGTACTTC.

The chain joins TRBV6-5 to TRBJ2-5; possible D gene TRBD1, 5 bases. This CDR3 region has 13 residues. Trimming pared 7 bases from V and 5 bases from J, leaving 14 bases between. Germline V gene sequence: CDR1 MNHEY, CDR2 SVGAGI. The CDR3 region is CASNAGFGETQYF. In DNA, the CDR3 is TGTGCCAGCAACGCAGGGTTCGGGGAGACCCAGTACTTC.